This T cell receptor (beta chain) is from a study of T-cell reconstitution after alpha-beta-depleted transplantation in children. General study results and limits: Where some patients showed high TCRbeta diversity at day 60, it came from recipient T cells and thymic progenitors that had survived. Newly produced T cells mostly provided counts and TCRbeta diversity after one year, as hyperexpanded clones declined. Alpha-beta T cells about two months after transplant reportedly derived from several hundred expanded graft clones.

To note about this clonotype: Its antigen is still unknown.

Preparing the TCRbeta library involved the use of unique molecular identifiers. TCRdb ran MiXCR on the PCR reads and lists one entry per CDR3 protein. Of around 76,000 distinct CDR3 sequences in the sample, approximately 18% were seen once. The sample here was PBMCs, mostly from graft donor cells, taken 360 days after TCRalphabeta/CD19-depleted stem cell transplant. This receptor was identified in a male patient between 2 and 9 years old who had a stem cell transplant for acute lymphoblastic leukemia, so the T cells may come from the graft donor.

The CDR3 spells CSVVSPGRRYEQYF. DNA for the CDR3: TGCAGCGTGGTCTCACCGGGACGACGTTACGAGCAGTACTTC. This chain uses TRBV29-1 with TRBJ2-7; D tentatively reads TRBD1 or TRBD2 (5 bases each). CDR1 is SQVTM, CDR2 ANQGSEA, per germline. V shed 6 bases and J shed 4 bases, with 19 bases lying between them. This CDR3 contains 14 residues.